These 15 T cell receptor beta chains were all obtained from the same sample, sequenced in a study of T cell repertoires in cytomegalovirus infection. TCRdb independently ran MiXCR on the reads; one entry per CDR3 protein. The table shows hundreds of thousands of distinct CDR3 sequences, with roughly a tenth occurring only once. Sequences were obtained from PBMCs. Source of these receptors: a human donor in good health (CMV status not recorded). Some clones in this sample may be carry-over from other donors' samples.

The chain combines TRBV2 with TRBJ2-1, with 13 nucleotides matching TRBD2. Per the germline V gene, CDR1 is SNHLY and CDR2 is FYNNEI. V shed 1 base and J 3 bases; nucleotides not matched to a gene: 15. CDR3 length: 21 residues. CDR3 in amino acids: CASSEGAGTSGDRLDYNEQFF. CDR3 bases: TGTGCCAGCAGTGAAGGAGCCGGGACTAGCGGGGACAGATTGGACTACAATGAGCAGTTCTTC. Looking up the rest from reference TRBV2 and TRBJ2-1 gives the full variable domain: EPEVTQTPSHQVTQMGQEVILRCVPISNHLYFYWYRQILGQKVEFLVSFYNNEISEKSEIFDDQFSVERPDGSNFTLKIRSTKLEDSAMYFCASSEGAGTSGDRLDYNEQFFGPGTRLTVL.

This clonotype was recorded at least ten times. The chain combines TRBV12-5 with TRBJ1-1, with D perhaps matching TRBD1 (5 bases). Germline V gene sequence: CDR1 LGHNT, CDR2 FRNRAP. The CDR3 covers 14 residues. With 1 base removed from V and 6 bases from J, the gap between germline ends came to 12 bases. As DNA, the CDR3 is TGTGCTAGTGGTTTGGGGGGGGTAAGCGCTGAAGCTTTCTTT. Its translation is CASGLGGVSAEAFF. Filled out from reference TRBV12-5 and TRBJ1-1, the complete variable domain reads DARVTQTPRHKVTEMGQEVTMRCQPILGHNTVFWYRQTMMQGLELLAYFRNRAPLDDSGMPKDRFSAEMPDATLATLKIQPSEPRDSAVYFCASGLGGVSAEAFFGQGTRLTVV.

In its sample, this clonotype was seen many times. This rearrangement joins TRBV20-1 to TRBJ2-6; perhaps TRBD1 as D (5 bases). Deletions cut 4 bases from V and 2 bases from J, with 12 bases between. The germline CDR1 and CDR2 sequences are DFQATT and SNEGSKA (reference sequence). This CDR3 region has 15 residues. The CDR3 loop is CSATTGIAGANVLTF. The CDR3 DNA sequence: TGCAGTGCTACCACAGGCATAGCTGGGGCCAACGTCCTGACTTTC.

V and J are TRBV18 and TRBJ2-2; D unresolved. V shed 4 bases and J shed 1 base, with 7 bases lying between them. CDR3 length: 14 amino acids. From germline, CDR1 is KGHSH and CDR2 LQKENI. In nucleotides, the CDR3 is TGTGCCAGCTCACAACTGGGGAACACCGGGGAGCTGTTTTTT. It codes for CASSQLGNTGELFF.

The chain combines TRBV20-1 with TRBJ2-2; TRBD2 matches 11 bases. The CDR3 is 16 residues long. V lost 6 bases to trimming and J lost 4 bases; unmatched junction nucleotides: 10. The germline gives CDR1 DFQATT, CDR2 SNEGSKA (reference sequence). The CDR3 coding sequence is TGCAGTGCCCCTTCAGGGACTAGCGGTATCACCGGGGAGCTGTTTTTT. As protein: CSAPSGTSGITGELFF.

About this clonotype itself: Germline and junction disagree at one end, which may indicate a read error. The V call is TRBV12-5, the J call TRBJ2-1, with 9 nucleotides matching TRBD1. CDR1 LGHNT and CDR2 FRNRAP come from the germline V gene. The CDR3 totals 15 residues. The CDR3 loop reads CAGGLGQGRYNEQFF. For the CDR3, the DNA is TGTGCTGGTGGTTTGGGACAGGGCCGATACAATGAGCAGTTCTTC.

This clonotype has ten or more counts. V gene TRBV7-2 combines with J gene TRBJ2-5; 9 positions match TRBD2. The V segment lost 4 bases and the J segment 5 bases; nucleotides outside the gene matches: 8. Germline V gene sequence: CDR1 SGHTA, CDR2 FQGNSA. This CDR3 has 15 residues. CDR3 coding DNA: TGTGCCAGCAGCTATACAGCGGGGGGTGGCGAGACCCAGTACTTC. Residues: CASSYTAGGGETQYF.

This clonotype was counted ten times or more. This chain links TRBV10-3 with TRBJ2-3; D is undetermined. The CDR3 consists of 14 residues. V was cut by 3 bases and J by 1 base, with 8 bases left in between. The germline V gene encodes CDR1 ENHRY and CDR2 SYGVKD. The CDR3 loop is CAISEVGGTDTQYF. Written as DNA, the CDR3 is TGTGCCATCAGTGAAGTTGGGGGCACAGATACGCAGTATTTT.

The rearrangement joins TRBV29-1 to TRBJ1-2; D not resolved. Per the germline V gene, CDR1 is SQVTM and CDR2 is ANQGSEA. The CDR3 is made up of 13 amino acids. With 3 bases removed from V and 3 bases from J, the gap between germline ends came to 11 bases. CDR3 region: CSVDRRSYYGYTF. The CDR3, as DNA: TGCAGCGTTGACCGCCGGTCTTACTATGGCTACACCTTC.

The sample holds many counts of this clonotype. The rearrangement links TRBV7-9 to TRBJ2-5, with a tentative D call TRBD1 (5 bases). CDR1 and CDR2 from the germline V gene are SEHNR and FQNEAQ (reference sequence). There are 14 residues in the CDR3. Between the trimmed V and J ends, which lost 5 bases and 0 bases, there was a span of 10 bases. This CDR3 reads CASSPDRNQETQYF. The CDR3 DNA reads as TGTGCCAGCAGCCCTGACAGAAACCAAGAGACCCAGTACTTC.

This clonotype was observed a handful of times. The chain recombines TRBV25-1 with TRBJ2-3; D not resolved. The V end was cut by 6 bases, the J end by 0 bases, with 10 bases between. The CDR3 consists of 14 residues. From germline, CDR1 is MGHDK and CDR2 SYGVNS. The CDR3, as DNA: TGTGCCAGCAGAAGGGCTTCGAGCACAGATACGCAGTATTTT. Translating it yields CASRRASSTDTQYF.

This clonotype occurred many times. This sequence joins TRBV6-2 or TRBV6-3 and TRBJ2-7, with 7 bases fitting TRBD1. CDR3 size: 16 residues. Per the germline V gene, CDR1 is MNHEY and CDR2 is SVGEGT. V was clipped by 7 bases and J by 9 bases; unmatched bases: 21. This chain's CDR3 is CASIPTGPAFSTGQYF. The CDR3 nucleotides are TGTGCCAGCATCCCGACAGGGCCTGCATTCTCTACGGGGCAGTACTTC.

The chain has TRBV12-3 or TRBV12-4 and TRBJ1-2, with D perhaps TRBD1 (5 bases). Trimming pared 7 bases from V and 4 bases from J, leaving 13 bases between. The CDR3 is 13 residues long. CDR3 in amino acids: CASIPGLGYGYTF. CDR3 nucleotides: TGTGCCAGCATCCCGGGGCTCGGCTATGGCTACACCTTC.

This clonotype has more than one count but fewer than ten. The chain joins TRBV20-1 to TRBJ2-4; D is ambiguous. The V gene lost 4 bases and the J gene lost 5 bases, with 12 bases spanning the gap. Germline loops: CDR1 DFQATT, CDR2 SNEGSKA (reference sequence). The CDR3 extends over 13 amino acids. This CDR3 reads CSAMPGAENIQYF. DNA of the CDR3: TGCAGTGCTATGCCGGGCGCCGAAAACATTCAGTACTTC.

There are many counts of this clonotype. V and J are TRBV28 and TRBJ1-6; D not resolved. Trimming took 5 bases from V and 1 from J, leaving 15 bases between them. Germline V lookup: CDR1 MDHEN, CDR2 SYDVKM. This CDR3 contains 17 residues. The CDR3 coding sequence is TGTGCCAGCAGTCCACTTATTTCGGCATCCTATAATTCACCCCTCCACTTT. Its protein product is CASSPLISASYNSPLHF. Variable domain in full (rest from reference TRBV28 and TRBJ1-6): DVKVTQSSRYLVKRTGEKVFLECVQDMDHENMFWYRQDPGLGLRLIYFSYDVKMKEKGDIPEGYSVSREKKERFSLILESASTNQTSMYLCASSPLISASYNSPLHFGNGTRLTVT.